The 16 T cell receptor beta chains listed next were all sequenced from one sample in a study of blood T cell repertoires in COVID-19. Profiled with immunoSEQ multiplex PCR; TCRdb holds only in-frame clones, not every one. Seen here are some 140,000 clones, approximately 85% observed once, and the top ten hold under 0.8%. Sequenced input: peripheral blood. These receptor sequences come from a man aged 60 to 75 with COVID-19, enrolled during active disease.

The chain employs TRBV9 and TRBJ1-4; D not resolved. The CDR3 length is 14 residues. Trimming took off 0 bases at V and 7 bases at J, with 10 bases between the two ends. Germline values: CDR1 SGDLS, CDR2 YYNGEE. The CDR3 nucleotides are TGTGCCAGCAGCGTAGGAGGGTTTGGTGAAAAACTGTTTTTT. Protein sequence: CASSVGGFGEKLFF.

The V call is TRBV7-8, the J call TRBJ2-3, with 7 bases identical to TRBD1. The CDR3 loop spans 15 amino acids. Germline CDR1 is SGHVS and CDR2 is FQNEAQ. The junction had 6 bases not matched to a gene; V was cut back by 2 bases and J by 4 bases. The CDR3 sequence is CASSLLTGASDTQYF. The CDR3 DNA sequence: TGTGCCAGCAGCTTATTAACAGGGGCTTCAGATACGCAGTATTTT.

The chain uses TRBV27 and TRBJ1-1, with TRBD1 identical over 8 bases. CDR1 and CDR2 (germline): MNHEY, SMNVEV (reference sequence). The CDR3 is 16 amino acids. Unmatched junction bases numbered 8, after V lost 5 bases and J lost 0 bases. The CDR3 DNA reads as TGTGCCAGCAGTGGACCAGGGGGCGGTGTGAACACTGAAGCTTTCTTT. It yields the protein CASSGPGGGVNTEAFF.

Regarding this clone: The junction departs from germline at one end; a sequencing error may be responsible. CDR3 amino acids: CAAGGRGNEQFF. The CDR3 DNA follows: TGCGCCGCGGGGGGGAGGGGGAATGAGCAGTTCTTC. The chain links TRBV27 to TRBJ2-1; TRBD2 matches 9 bases. The germline V gene has CDR1 MNHEY and CDR2 SMNVEV (reference sequence). The CDR3 spans 12 residues.

The genes are TRBV3-1 (or the pseudogene TRBV3-2) and TRBJ1-6; TRBD1 might be the D (6 bases). CDR1 LGHDT and CDR2 YNNKEL come from the germline V gene (reference sequence). V was clipped by 1 base and J by 14 bases, with 9 bases between them. The CDR3 sequence is 12 residues long. The chain's CDR3 is CASSQGTVTLHF. CDR3 DNA: TGTGCCAGCAGCCAAGGGACAGTGACCCTCCACTTT.

The chain joins TRBV5-5 to TRBJ1-1, with unresolved D. The germline V gene encodes CDR1 SGHKS and CDR2 YYEKEE (reference sequence). Trimming pared 4 bases from V and 1 base from J, leaving 8 bases between. This CDR3 has 13 residues. CDR3 region: CASSVIKNTEAFF. The CDR3 DNA sequence: TGTGCCAGCAGCGTAATAAAGAACACTGAAGCTTTCTTT.

Here the CDR3 DNA reads TGTGCCAGCAGTTACTCGAGTCTAGCGCAGACCGAGACCCAGTACTTC. Protein product: CASSYSSLAQTETQYF. The rearrangement links TRBV6-2 or TRBV6-3 to TRBJ2-5, with D maybe TRBD2 (6 bases). Germline-derived CDR1 and CDR2 are MNHEY and SVGEGT. The CDR3 totals 16 residues. Trimming took off 0 bases at V and 5 bases at J, with 16 bases between the two ends.

V gene TRBV27 combines with J gene TRBJ1-2; 9 nucleotides align to TRBD1. This CDR3 spans 16 amino acids. CDR1 and CDR2 (germline): MNHEY, SMNVEV (reference sequence). Trimming took 5 bases from V and 4 from J; bases not matched to a gene: 11. CDR3 sequence reads: CASSSGGGQGAYGYTF. For the CDR3, the DNA is TGTGCCAGCAGTAGTGGAGGGGGACAGGGAGCCTATGGCTACACCTTC.

The chain uses TRBV18 and TRBJ1-1, with a weak D call TRBD1 (6 bases). V was shortened by 4 bases and J by 6 bases, with 9 bases between the two germline ends. This CDR3 has 12 residues. Germline CDR1 and CDR2: KGHSH and LQKENI. CDR3 residues: CASSLNRAEAFF. CDR3 coding DNA: TGTGCCAGCTCACTGAACAGGGCTGAAGCTTTCTTT.

A remark on this clone: Other DNA sequences within the sample encode an identical CDR3. This rearrangement joins TRBV5-1 to TRBJ1-4; D uncertain. The CDR3 has 13 amino acids. Trimming stripped 0 bases from V and 6 bases from J, with 6 bases between. The germline V gene encodes CDR1 SGHRS and CDR2 YFSETQ. Here the CDR3 reads CASSLVPDEKLFF. DNA of the CDR3: TGCGCCAGCAGCTTGGTCCCCGATGAAAAACTGTTTTTT.

The gene calls are TRBV6-1 and TRBJ2-2, with 7 bases identical to TRBD1. This CDR3 has 16 amino acids. V trimming: 5 bases; J trimming: 7 bases; junction bases outside the gene matches: 13. Germline V gives CDR1 MNHNS, CDR2 SASEGT. CDR3 DNA sequence: TGTGCCAGCAGTAAAGGGGGCGCAGGTTCGGGCGGGGAGCTGTTTTTT. This codes for CASSKGGAGSGGELFF.

The chain recombines TRBV28 with TRBJ1-2; no firm D call. Trimming cost V 4 bases and J 5 bases, with 8 bases left between them. CDR1 is MDHEN, CDR2 SYDVKM, per germline. The CDR3 sequence is 12 residues long. CDR3 sequence (DNA): TGTGCCAGCAGTTCCTCGCGGTATGGCTACACCTTC. Translating it yields CASSSSRYGYTF.

V is TRBV4-3 and J is TRBJ2-6; 7 bases align to TRBD1. The V segment lost 0 bases and the J segment 0 bases; nucleotides outside the gene matches: 5. This CDR3 contains 18 residues. Looked up from germline, CDR1 is LGHNA and CDR2 is YSLEER. For the CDR3, the DNA is TGCGCCAGCAGCCAAGATGGGACAGAGAGCTCTGGGGCCAACGTCCTGACTTTC. This translates into CASSQDGTESSGANVLTF.

The chain uses TRBV29-1 and TRBJ2-7, with TRBD1 identical over 8 bases. The CDR3 covers 11 residues. The V gene's germline CDR1 is SQVTM and CDR2 ANQGSEA. The V segment lost 6 bases and the J segment 6 bases; nucleotides outside the gene matches: 4. The chain's CDR3 is CSVAGTGEQYF. The CDR3 DNA is TGCAGCGTAGCCGGGACAGGCGAGCAGTACTTC.

The chain couples TRBV6-5 to TRBJ1-2; D is possibly TRBD1 (6 bases). Germline V CDR1 and CDR2: MNHEY, SVGAGI. V lost 8 bases and J 1 base, leaving 17 bases between the germline ends. This CDR3 comprises 15 residues. This CDR3 is CASGPTGKLNYGYTF. The CDR3 DNA sequence: TGTGCCAGCGGTCCCACAGGGAAACTTAACTATGGCTACACCTTC.

The V and J genes are TRBV24-1 and TRBJ2-3, with D possibly TRBD2 on 6 matching bases. Germline lookup yields CDR1 KGHDR and CDR2 SFDVKD. The CDR3 contains 16 residues. V was trimmed by 3 bases and J by 2 bases, leaving 14 bases between them. As DNA, the CDR3 is TGTGCCACCAGTGATCCGGGGCCGGGGGACACAGATACGCAGTATTTT. This sequence encodes CATSDPGPGDTDTQYF.